The 13 T cell receptor beta chains below all came from one sample that was sequenced in a study of blood T cell repertoires in COVID-19. The repertoire was sequenced with immunoSEQ multiplex PCR; TCRdb's copy has only in-frame clones and lacks some. The sample lists some 90,000 clones; approximately 85% were seen once. The sequencing input was peripheral blood. These receptors were collected from a human donor in a cohort sampled during active COVID-19.

The V gene is TRBV2, the J gene TRBJ2-1; a possible D gene is TRBD2 (6 bases). Trimming pared 7 bases from V and 3 bases from J, leaving 13 bases between. CDR1 is SNHLY and CDR2 is FYNNEI in the germline V gene. The CDR3 has 14 residues. CDR3 bases: TGTGCCAGCACCCCTGAGGGACTCTACAATGAGCAGTTCTTC. Translation gives CASTPEGLYNEQFF.

The V call is TRBV14, the J call TRBJ2-7; the D gene is possibly TRBD1 (6 bases). Germline CDR1 and CDR2: SGHDN and FVKESK. V lost 1 base and J 3 bases, leaving 13 bases between the germline ends. The CDR3 is made up of 15 amino acids. In DNA form, the CDR3 reads TGTGCCAGCAGCCAAGCCCCCGACAGGTTCTACGAGCAGTACTTC. It encodes CASSQAPDRFYEQYF.

V and J are TRBV6-6 and TRBJ1-1; maybe TRBD1 (6 bases). The V end was cut by 4 bases, the J end by 8 bases, with 8 bases between. The CDR3 runs 11 residues. Germline V gene data show CDR1 as MNHNY and CDR2 as SVGAGI (reference sequence). CDR3 residues: CASSFGQEAFF. The CDR3 region has the DNA TGTGCCAGCAGTTTCGGACAGGAAGCTTTCTTT.

The chain recombines TRBV6-2 or TRBV6-3 with TRBJ1-5, with D unresolved. The CDR3 consists of 14 residues. The V end was cut by 5 bases, the J end by 5 bases, with 13 bases between. Germline V CDR1 and CDR2: MNHEY, SVGEGT. CDR3 in amino acids: CASSNPGGYQPQHF. CDR3 nucleotides: TGTGCCAGCAGTAATCCAGGTGGCTATCAGCCCCAGCATTTT.

The chain is built from TRBV7-9 and TRBJ1-1, with D possibly matching TRBD1 (5 bases). This CDR3 has 13 residues. V was shortened by 8 bases and J by 4 bases, with 14 bases between the two germline ends. Germline loops: CDR1 SEHNR, CDR2 FQNEAQ (reference sequence). CDR3 region: CASGSSGVTEAFF. CDR3 coding DNA: TGTGCCAGCGGGTCCTCGGGGGTCACTGAAGCTTTCTTT.

V usage is TRBV30 and J usage is TRBJ1-2; D call uncertain. The V gene's germline CDR1 is GTSNPN and CDR2 SVGIG (reference sequence). This CDR3 contains 13 residues. V dropped 0 bases and J dropped 5 bases, with 10 bases sitting between them. DNA of the CDR3: TGTGCCTGGAGTGTAGTCGGGAAATATGGCTACACCTTC. This gives the protein CAWSVVGKYGYTF.

The chain couples TRBV3-1 (or the pseudogene TRBV3-2) to TRBJ2-3; D gene uncertain. Germline V lookup: CDR1 LGHDT, CDR2 YNNKEL (reference sequence). Deletions cut 1 base from V and 5 bases from J, with 19 bases between. The CDR3 contains 17 residues. This CDR3 is CASSQGGLGGYGDTQYF. Written as DNA, the CDR3 is TGTGCCAGCAGCCAAGGCGGTTTGGGTGGGTATGGAGATACGCAGTATTTT.

The chain couples TRBV10-3 to TRBJ1-2; 8 bases fit TRBD1. V dropped 10 bases and J dropped 8; count of bases not matched to a gene: 6. This CDR3 spans 11 amino acids. CDR1 is ENHRY, CDR2 SYGVKD, per germline. The CDR3 loop is CATKGQGGYTF. The CDR3 DNA reads as TGTGCCACCAAAGGACAGGGAGGCTACACCTTC.

This clone appeared once. The V and J genes are TRBV28 and TRBJ1-2; 8 positions agree with TRBD1. V shed 8 bases and J 5 bases; nucleotides not matched to a gene: 16. The CDR3 is 16 amino acids. The germline V gene encodes CDR1 MDHEN and CDR2 SYDVKM. CDR3 nucleotide sequence: TGTGCCAGCGGGAGGGGACAGGAGGCGGGAATTTATGGCTACACCTTC. Translating gives CASGRGQEAGIYGYTF.

This chain links TRBV19 with TRBJ1-5; 8 bases match TRBD1. Trimming at V came to 6 bases and at J to 4 bases, leaving 8 bases not matched to a gene. The CDR3 covers 15 residues. Germline V gene data show CDR1 as LNHDA and CDR2 as SQIVND (reference sequence). CDR3 loop: CASSILRQGNQPQHF. The CDR3 DNA sequence: TGTGCCAGTAGCATTCTCCGACAGGGGAATCAGCCCCAGCATTTT.

The genes are TRBV6-2 or TRBV6-3 and TRBJ2-4; D gene uncertain. The CDR3 loop spans 15 amino acids. Germline assignment: CDR1 MNHEY and CDR2 SVGEGT. Trimming shortened V by 2 bases and J by 0 bases, and 8 bases separated the two germline ends. CDR3 sequence (DNA): TGTGCCAGCAGTTACGTGAGCCGAGCCAAAAACATTCAGTACTTC. It codes for CASSYVSRAKNIQYF.

This rearrangement joins TRBV6-5 to TRBJ2-1; TRBD2 aligns across 7 bases. After removal of 7 bases from V and 1 base from J, the junction contained 7 bases not matched to a gene. Germline values: CDR1 MNHEY, CDR2 SVGAGI. The CDR3 is 15 amino acids. In nucleotides, the CDR3 is TGTGCCAGCACCTATCAGCGGGGTTCCTACAATGAGCAGTTCTTC. It translates to CASTYQRGSYNEQFF.

For the CDR3, the DNA is TGCGCCAGCAGCTTGAGGCCGGCAGGGGGCACCTCCTCTGGGGCCAACGTCCTGACTTTC. Translated: CASSLRPAGGTSSGANVLTF. This chain connects TRBV5-1 to TRBJ2-6; 8 bases are a match to TRBD1. After removal of 1 base from V and 0 bases from J, the junction contained 12 bases not matched to a gene. Germline V lookup: CDR1 SGHRS, CDR2 YFSETQ. The CDR3 is made up of 20 amino acids.